This T cell receptor beta chain was captured by sequencing in a study of cytomegalovirus exposure and HLA in healthy donors. As for the study in general: In a previous analysis, 120 million or so unique TCR beta sequences were found from some 200 million T cells.

The PCR contained 60 Vbeta and 13 Jbeta primers. TCRdb's table, derived via immunoSEQ multiplex PCR, lists solely in-frame clones and lacks some. The sample has about 150,000 clones; 70% to 90% are singletons. Germline V CDR1 and CDR2: SGDLS, YYNGEE. V lost 4 bases to trimming and J lost 5 bases, with 12 bases between them. This CDR3 region has 13 residues. This clone was observed a handful of times. Its antigen is unidentified. Study-level points and caveats: A previous analysis found most TCR beta V segments productive roughly 90% or roughly 30% of the time. With DRB1 most and HLA-C fewest, TCR association rates differed between HLA loci in a later analysis. Association of a missense DCLRE1C variant with TCR beta V- and J-gene trimming was reported in a later analysis.

This sequence originates from a male donor in good health and CMV-seronegative. The rearrangement joins TRBV9 to TRBJ2-5, with D maybe TRBD1 (5 bases). Specimen: PBMCs. CDR3 amino acids: CASSTQGWETQYF. The CDR3 DNA follows: TGTGCCAGCAGCACCCAGGGTTGGGAGACCCAGTACTTC.